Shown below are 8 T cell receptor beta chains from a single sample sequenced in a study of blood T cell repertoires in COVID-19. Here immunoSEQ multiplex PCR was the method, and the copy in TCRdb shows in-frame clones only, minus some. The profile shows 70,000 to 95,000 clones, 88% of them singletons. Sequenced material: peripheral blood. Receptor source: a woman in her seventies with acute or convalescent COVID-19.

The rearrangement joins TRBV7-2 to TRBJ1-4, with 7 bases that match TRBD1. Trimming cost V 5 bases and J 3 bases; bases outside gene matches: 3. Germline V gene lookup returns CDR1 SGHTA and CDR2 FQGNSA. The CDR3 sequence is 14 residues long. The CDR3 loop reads CASSQGVANEKLFF. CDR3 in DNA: TGTGCCAGCAGCCAGGGGGTGGCTAATGAAAAACTGTTTTTT.

The DNA of the CDR3 is TGTGCCAGCAGCATTAGAACAGCTAACTATGGCTACACCTTC. Amino acids: CASSIRTANYGYTF. V usage is TRBV7-9 and J usage is TRBJ1-2; D unresolved. V shed 5 bases and J shed 0 bases, with 10 bases lying between them. The CDR3 contains 14 residues. Germline lookup yields CDR1 SEHNR and CDR2 FQNEAQ (reference sequence).

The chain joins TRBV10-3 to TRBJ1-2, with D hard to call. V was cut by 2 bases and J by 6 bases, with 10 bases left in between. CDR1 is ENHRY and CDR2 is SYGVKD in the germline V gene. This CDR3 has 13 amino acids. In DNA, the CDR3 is TGTGCCATCAGTGAGCCCTCGCGCGATGGCTACACCTTC. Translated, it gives CAISEPSRDGYTF.

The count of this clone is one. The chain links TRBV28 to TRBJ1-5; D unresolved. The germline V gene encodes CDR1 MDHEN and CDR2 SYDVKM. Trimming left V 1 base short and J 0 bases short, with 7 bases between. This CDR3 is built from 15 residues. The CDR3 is CASSLSGNSNQPQHF. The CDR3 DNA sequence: TGTGCCAGCAGTTTATCCGGTAATAGCAATCAGCCCCAGCATTTT.

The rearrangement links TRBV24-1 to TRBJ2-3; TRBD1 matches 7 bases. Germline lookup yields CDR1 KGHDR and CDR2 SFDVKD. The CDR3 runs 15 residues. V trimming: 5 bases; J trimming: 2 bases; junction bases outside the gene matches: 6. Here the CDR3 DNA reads TGTGCCACCAGTGGGGGGACAGCGGACACAGATACGCAGTATTTT. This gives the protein CATSGGTADTDTQYF.

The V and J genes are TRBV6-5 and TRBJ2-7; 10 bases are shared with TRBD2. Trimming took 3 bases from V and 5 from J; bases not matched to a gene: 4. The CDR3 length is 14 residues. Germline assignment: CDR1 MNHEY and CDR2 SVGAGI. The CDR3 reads CASSYLAGDHEQYF. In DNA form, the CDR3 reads TGTGCCAGCAGTTATCTAGCGGGGGACCACGAGCAGTACTTC.

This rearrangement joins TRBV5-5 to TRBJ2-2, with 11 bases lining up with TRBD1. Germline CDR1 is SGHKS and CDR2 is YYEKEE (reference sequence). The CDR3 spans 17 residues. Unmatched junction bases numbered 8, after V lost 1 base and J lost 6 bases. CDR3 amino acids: CASSLYGTGGGAGELFF. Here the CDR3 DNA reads TGTGCCAGCAGCTTGTATGGGACAGGGGGAGGGGCCGGGGAGCTGTTTTTT.

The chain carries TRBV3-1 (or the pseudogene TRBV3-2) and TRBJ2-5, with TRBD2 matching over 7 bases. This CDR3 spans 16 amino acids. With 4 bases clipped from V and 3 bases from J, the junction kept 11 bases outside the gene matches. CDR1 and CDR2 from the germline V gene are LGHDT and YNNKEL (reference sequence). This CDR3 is CASSPPGRGAKETQYF. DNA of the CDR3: TGTGCCAGCAGCCCACCGGGGAGGGGAGCAAAAGAGACCCAGTACTTC.